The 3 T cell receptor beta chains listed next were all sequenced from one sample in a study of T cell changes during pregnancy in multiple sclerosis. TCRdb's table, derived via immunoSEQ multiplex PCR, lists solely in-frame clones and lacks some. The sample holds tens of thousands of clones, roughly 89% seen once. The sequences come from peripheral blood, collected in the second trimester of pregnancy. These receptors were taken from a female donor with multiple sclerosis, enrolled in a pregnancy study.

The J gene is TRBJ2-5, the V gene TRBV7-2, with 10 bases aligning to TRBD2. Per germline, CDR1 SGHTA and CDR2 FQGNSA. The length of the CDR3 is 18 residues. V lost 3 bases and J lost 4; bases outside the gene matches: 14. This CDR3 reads CASSLGRLAGTPTETQYF. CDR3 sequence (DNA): TGTGCCAGCAGCTTGGGAAGACTAGCGGGCACCCCCACAGAGACCCAGTACTTC.

As DNA, the CDR3 is TGTGCCAGCAGGCGACAAGCCATCTCTGAAGCTTTCTTT. Translating gives CASRRQAISEAFF. The rearrangement joins TRBV6-1 to TRBJ1-1; D unresolved. CDR3 length: 13 amino acids. Trimming left V 6 bases short and J 6 bases short, with 14 bases between. CDR1 MNHNS and CDR2 SASEGT come from the germline V gene.

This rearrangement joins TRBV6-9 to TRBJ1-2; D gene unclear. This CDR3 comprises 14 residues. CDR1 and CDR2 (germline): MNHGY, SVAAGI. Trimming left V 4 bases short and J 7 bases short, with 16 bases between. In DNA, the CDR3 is TGTGCCAGCAGTTTTGAAAGAGAACGTTCTGGCTACACCTTC. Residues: CASSFERERSGYTF.